The 10 T cell receptor beta chains below were found in one sample sequenced in a study of human T cells and chemical hapten exposure. MiXCR, run by TCRdb on the RACE reads, gives a single entry per CDR3 protein. The sample consists of some 200,000 distinct CDR3 sequences, 25% to 35% of them appearing once. As to time point: pre-sensitization, week 0. Stated treatment: therapeutic diphenylcyclopropenone sensitization with weekly scalp DPC. This sample comprised whole blood, obtained in connection with sensitization to the hapten diphenylcyclopropenone (DPC). The receptors were sampled from a woman in her twenties or thirties with alopecia areata. Some clones in this sample may be carry-over from other donors' samples.

In its sample, this clonotype was seen a few times. V usage is TRBV4-3 and J usage is TRBJ2-1, with D unclear. Trimming removed 0 bases from V and 2 bases from J, with 20 bases in between. Germline assignment: CDR1 LGHNA and CDR2 YSLEER. The CDR3 length is 19 residues. The CDR3, as DNA: TGCGCCAGCAGCCAAGATCCACCCACAGTCTCGGGCCCCTACAATGAGCAGTTCTTC. Translating it yields CASSQDPPTVSGPYNEQFF.

This clonotype has more than one count but fewer than ten. The rearrangement uses TRBV9 and TRBJ2-5, with 9 bases that match TRBD2. V shed 5 bases, J shed 1 base, and the junction held 9 bases outside the gene matches. This CDR3 comprises 16 residues. From germline, CDR1 is SGDLS and CDR2 YYNGEE. In DNA, the CDR3 is TGTGCCAGCAGTCGTCCTAGCGGGAAGCCCCAAGAGACCCAGTACTTC. Translated, it gives CASSRPSGKPQETQYF.

This chain joins TRBV24-1 and TRBJ1-5; D is uncertain. Germline loops: CDR1 KGHDR, CDR2 SFDVKD. The germline V and J ends were trimmed by 2 bases and 2 bases, with 6 bases remaining between them. CDR3 length: 14 amino acids. The CDR3 coding sequence is TGTGCCACCAGTGATTGGGCAGGCAATCAGCCCCAGCATTTT. This encodes CATSDWAGNQPQHF.

V usage is TRBV29-1 and J usage is TRBJ2-5, with a weak D call TRBD1 (5 bases). The CDR3 covers 15 residues. Trimming removed 6 bases from V and 2 bases from J, with 19 bases in between. Germline assignment: CDR1 SQVTM and CDR2 ANQGSEA. The CDR3 sequence is CSVPHATGLQETQYF. The DNA of the CDR3 is TGCAGCGTCCCTCACGCCACAGGCTTACAAGAGACCCAGTACTTC.

This clonotype was recorded at least ten times. The chain recombines TRBV5-1 with TRBJ1-3; possibly TRBD1 for D (5 bases). Trimming stripped 0 bases from V and 2 bases from J, with 6 bases between. The CDR3 has 14 residues. In germline, CDR1 is SGHRS, CDR2 YFSETQ. The CDR3 is CASSLAGTGNTIYF. CDR3 in DNA: TGCGCCAGCAGCTTGGCAGGGACTGGAAACACCATATATTTT.

This chain links TRBV29-1 with TRBJ2-7; no firm D call. Trimming removed 3 bases at V and 5 bases at J, with 8 bases between. This CDR3 comprises 11 residues. Germline-derived CDR1 and CDR2 are SQVTM and ANQGSEA. The CDR3 sequence: CSVEFHHEQYF. DNA of the CDR3: TGCAGCGTTGAGTTCCACCACGAGCAGTACTTC.

The rearrangement links TRBV6-2 or TRBV6-3 to TRBJ2-3; D could derive from TRBD1 or TRBD2 (6 bases each). V was pared by 4 bases and J by 6 bases, with 14 bases between. The germline V gene encodes CDR1 MNHEY and CDR2 SVGEGT. This CDR3 has 14 residues. For the CDR3, the DNA is TGTGCCAGCAGTTGGGGGGCTGTCACGGATACGCAGTATTTT. Translation gives CASSWGAVTDTQYF.

This clonotype was observed at least ten times. V gene TRBV7-9 combines with J gene TRBJ1-1, with D perhaps matching TRBD1 (5 bases). V lost 5 bases to trimming and J lost 1 base, with 11 bases between them. The germline V gene has CDR1 SEHNR and CDR2 FQNEAQ (reference sequence). The CDR3 length is 14 residues. CDR3 region: CASSRTQRNTEAFF. The CDR3 DNA is TGTGCCAGCAGCCGGACACAGAGGAACACTGAAGCTTTCTTT.

This sequence joins TRBV9 and TRBJ1-3; possibly TRBD1 for D (6 bases). CDR1 is SGDLS, CDR2 YYNGEE, per germline. The CDR3 loop spans 14 amino acids. V lost 8 bases, J lost 0 bases, and 12 bases lay in between. DNA of the CDR3: TGTGCCAGTCGGGGGGCTAACTCTGGAAACACCATATATTTT. Encoded protein: CASRGANSGNTIYF.

This clonotype was detected only a few times. The rearrangement joins TRBV25-1 to TRBJ1-2; D possibly corresponds to TRBD1 (6 bases). The germline V gene has CDR1 MGHDK and CDR2 SYGVNS. This CDR3 has 12 residues. The V gene lost 8 bases and the J gene lost 8 bases, with 15 bases spanning the gap. The CDR3 spells CASYGRGWGYTF. The CDR3 region has the DNA TGTGCCAGCTATGGTAGGGGGTGGGGCTACACCTTC.